One TCR beta chain is described in this entry. It has no known antigen specificity. A much larger clone differs by one base, so this may be a read error. Additional DNA sequences in this sample encode the identical CDR3. TCR CDR3 regions were amplified from genomic DNA by multiplex PCR using the deep immunoSEQ assay. Extracted genomic DNA from each cell subset was distributed evenly across all wells of several immunoSEQ 96-well plates, and each plate was treated as a replicate. For unsorted PBMC, each replicate PCR was loaded with roughly 330 ng genomic DNA, equivalent to 30,000 or so T cell genomes. Genomic DNA from unsorted PBMC was sequenced over ten immunoSEQ deep assay plates. Purified libraries were measured with a Qubit 3.0 fluorometer, size-checked on a Bioanalyzer 2100, and measured again with the KAPA Library Quantification kit. Every immunoSEQ 96-well plate was sequenced on a separate single-read 150-cycle Illumina NextSeq 550 flow cell. The original methods were these. The immunoSEQ output contained only junctional sequences without quality scores, so filtering could not match that applied to full-length reads. Sequences were annotated with PyIR, a Python wrapper for IgBLAST v1.9, and V/J genes and CDR3 were assigned using IMGT germline references. Any read was removed if the V/J assignment was weak (E-value above 1e-6), the CDR3 was missing, or the read contained stop codons, out-of-frame junctions, or ambiguous translated residues. A V3J clonotype was defined by an identical inferred V gene, J gene, and CDR3 amino acid sequence. Percentage overlap between repertoires was calculated by dividing the number of shared unique clonotypes by the size of the smaller repertoire. RTK rarefaction, the Chao1 estimator, and Recon v2.1 estimates of unobserved clonotypes were used to assess repertoire richness. This is the immuneACCESS table as TCRdb keeps it, with only in-frame sequences that have V and J called. A part of the clones is gone; compared with another copy, unresolved V genes explain less than half, and the rest is unexplained. V and J calls and clone size are those listed in that table; D and trimming were worked out from the DNA. The sample includes about 480,000 clones, with nearly 80% observed a single time. The top ten clonotypes cover roughly an eighth of the sample.

The data were taken from a study of shared clonotypes between healthy human individuals (dated by TCRdb to the early 2020s). Some background on the complete study: Three men and a couple of women, aged 18 to 49 years, made up the cohort. To increase sequencing depth and limit assay-specific biases, different laboratories used diverse techniques to prepare libraries and sequence TCR repertoires. The study deeply sequenced blood TCR repertoires of about 5 healthy adults to estimate repertoire size and the extent of clonotype sharing between individuals. Between about 0.9 and 8.9 billion PBMCs per donor were obtained by leukapheresis.

Broad study findings and their caveats: Sampling was restricted to blood, and TCR repertoires in tissue are likely to differ from TCR repertoires in blood. Because the study included a small number of donors, the genetic and exposure-history diversity represented was limited. Based on pairwise subsampling, the degree of clonotype sharing among donors was expected to be affected by sequencing depth.

The donors were healthy, HIV-negative adults with no recently reported acute infections or vaccinations. All donors were Caucasian adults living in Nashville, Tennessee, USA. In the unsorted samples, tens of millions of PBMCs were counted, and genomic DNA was extracted using the QIAamp DNA Blood Mini kit. Blood was collected by leukapheresis, and PBMCs were isolated by Ficoll-Histopaque density gradient centrifugation and then cryopreserved in liquid nitrogen vapor phase. CDR1 and CDR2 are drawn from the germline V gene: SNHLY, FYNNEI. The CDR3, from cysteine to phenylalanine, totals 14 residues. Only the CDR3 DNA is retained, 42 bases long and in frame from the first base. The junction shows trimming of 6 bases on V and 4 bases on J, and the gene matches do not reach 8 bases of it.

Sequencing was done on a sample of PBMCs. The TCR sequence derives from a woman aged 40 to 49 in good health. Some clones in this sample may be carry-over from other donors' samples. The receptor chain draws on TRBV2 and TRBJ2-5; the junction holds 7 bases that match TRBD2. CDR3 protein: CASSDGRARETQYF. The nucleotides read TGTGCCAGCAGCGATGGGAGGGCCAGAGAGACCCAGTACTTC.